This T cell receptor beta chain was recorded in a study of blood T cell repertoires in COVID-19. Germline V gene data show CDR1 as SGHTS and CDR2 as YDEGEE. V lost 0 bases to trimming and J lost 6 bases; unmatched junction nucleotides: 7. The CDR3 consists of 15 residues. The repertoire was sequenced with immunoSEQ multiplex PCR; TCRdb's copy has only in-frame clones and lacks some. The profile covers some 210,000 clones, with about nine tenths appearing a single time and 4.5% to 5.5% taken by the ten largest. The receptor's source is a woman in her forties with acute or convalescent COVID-19. Sequences were obtained from peripheral blood. The chain links TRBV5-8 to TRBJ2-7; 9 nucleotides agree with TRBD1. Written as DNA, the CDR3 is TGTGCCAGCAGCTTGGTTGGGGGACAGGGATTCGAGCAGTACGTC. Translation gives CASSLVGGQGFEQYV.